Below are 5 T cell receptor beta chains sequenced from a single sample in a study of T cell responses to AZD1222 COVID-19 vaccine. The method was immunoSEQ multiplex PCR; TCRdb's version includes in-frame clones alone and lacks a portion of them. This table has fewer than 150,000 clones, about 93% appearing once. The sequences come from peripheral blood, collected 28 days after the second AZD1222 dose. The receptors were gathered from an adult who received the AZD1222 COVID-19 vaccine.

CDR3 coding DNA: TGCGCCAGCAGCCAAGTAGGAGCAGGAGCCACTGAAGCTTTCTTT. Amino acids: CASSQVGAGATEAFF. The chain recombines TRBV4-3 with TRBJ1-1; D uncertain. The length of the CDR3 is 15 residues. The germline CDR1 and CDR2 sequences are LGHNA and YSLEER. Trimming stripped 1 base from V and 4 bases from J, with 13 bases between.

As DNA, the CDR3 is TGTGCCAGCAGCCGACTGAACACTGAAGCTTTCTTT. Amino acids: CASSRLNTEAFF. V is TRBV14 and J is TRBJ1-1; D uncertain. The CDR3 spans 12 residues. V lost 4 bases and J lost 0, with 3 bases in between. Germline assignment: CDR1 SGHDN and CDR2 FVKESK.

This chain uses TRBV30 with TRBJ1-1; D unresolved. Trimming stripped 2 bases from V and 4 bases from J, with 14 bases between. Germline values: CDR1 GTSNPN, CDR2 SVGIG (reference sequence). This CDR3 is 14 amino acids long. The CDR3, as DNA: TGTGCCTGGAGTTTTCGGAGTTCGGCCACTGAAGCTTTCTTT. Its protein is CAWSFRSSATEAFF.

The CDR3 region is CASGLAGGPGDTQYF. CDR3 sequence (DNA): TGTGCCAGCGGACTAGCGGGGGGGCCGGGAGATACGCAGTATTTT. V gene TRBV2 combines with J gene TRBJ2-3; 15 nucleotides align to TRBD2. V lost 8 bases, J lost 5 bases, and 5 bases stayed unmatched. CDR1 and CDR2 from the germline V gene are SNHLY and FYNNEI. This CDR3 has 15 amino acids.

This chain connects TRBV30 to TRBJ1-3, with D tentatively TRBD1 (6 bases). Germline V gene lookup returns CDR1 GTSNPN and CDR2 SVGIG (reference sequence). V was cut by 5 bases and J by 4 bases, with 12 bases left in between. The CDR3 sequence is 13 residues long. The CDR3: CAWEQGGGNTIYF. The CDR3, as DNA: TGTGCCTGGGAACAGGGTGGGGGAAACACCATATATTTT.